Included here is one TCR beta chain sequence, with context. The data were taken from a study of blood T cell repertoires in COVID-19. Germline CDR1 ENHRY, CDR2 SYGVKD. V lost 6 bases and J lost 7; bases outside the gene matches: 7. The CDR3 extends over 16 amino acids. The method was immunoSEQ multiplex PCR; TCRdb's version includes in-frame clones alone and lacks a portion of them. The sample consists of 150,000 to 200,000 clones, 70% to 90% of them appearing once. Specimen: peripheral blood. The chain uses TRBV10-3 and TRBJ2-1; 15 nucleotides agree with TRBD2. The sequence was obtained from a human donor in a cohort sampled during active COVID-19. The CDR3 region is CAISGLAGGPGNEQFF. Written as DNA, the CDR3 is TGTGCCATCAGCGGACTAGCGGGAGGGCCAGGTAATGAGCAGTTCTTC.